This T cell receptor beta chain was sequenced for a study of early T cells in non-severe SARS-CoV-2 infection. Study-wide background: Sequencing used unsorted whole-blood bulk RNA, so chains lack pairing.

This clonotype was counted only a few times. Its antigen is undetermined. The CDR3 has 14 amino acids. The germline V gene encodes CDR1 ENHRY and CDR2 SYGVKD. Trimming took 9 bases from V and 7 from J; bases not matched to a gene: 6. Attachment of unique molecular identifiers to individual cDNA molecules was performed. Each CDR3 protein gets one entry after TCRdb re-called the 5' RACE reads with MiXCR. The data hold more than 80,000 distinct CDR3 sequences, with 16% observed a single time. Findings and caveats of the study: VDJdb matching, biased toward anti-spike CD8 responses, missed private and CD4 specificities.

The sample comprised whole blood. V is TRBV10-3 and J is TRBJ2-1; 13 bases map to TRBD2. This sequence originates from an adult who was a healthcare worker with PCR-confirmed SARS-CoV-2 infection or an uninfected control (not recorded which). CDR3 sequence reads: CAIRTSGRENEQFF. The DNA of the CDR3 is TGTGCCATTCGAACTAGCGGGAGGGAAAATGAGCAGTTCTTC.